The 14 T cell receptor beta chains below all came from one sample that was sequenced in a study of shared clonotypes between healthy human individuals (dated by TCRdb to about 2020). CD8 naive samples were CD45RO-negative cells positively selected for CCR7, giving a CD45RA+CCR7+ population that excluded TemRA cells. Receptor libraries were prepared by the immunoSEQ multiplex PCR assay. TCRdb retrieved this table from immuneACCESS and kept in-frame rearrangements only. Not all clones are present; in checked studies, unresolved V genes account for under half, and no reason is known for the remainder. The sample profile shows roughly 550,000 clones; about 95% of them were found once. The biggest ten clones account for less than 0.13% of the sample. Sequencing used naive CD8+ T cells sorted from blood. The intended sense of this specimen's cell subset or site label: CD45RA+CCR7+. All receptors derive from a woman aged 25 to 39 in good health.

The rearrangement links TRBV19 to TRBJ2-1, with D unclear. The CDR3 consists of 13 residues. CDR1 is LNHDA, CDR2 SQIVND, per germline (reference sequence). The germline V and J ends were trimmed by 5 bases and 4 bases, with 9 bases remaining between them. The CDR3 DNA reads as TGTGCCAGTAGTTTCCCGGTTTACAATGAGCAGTTCTTC. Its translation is CASSFPVYNEQFF. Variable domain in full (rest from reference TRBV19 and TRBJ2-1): DGGITQSPKYLFRKEGQNVTLSCEQNLNHDAMYWYRQDPGQGLRLIYYSQIVNDFQKGDIAEGYSVSREKKESFPLTVTSAQKNPTAFYLCASSFPVYNEQFFGPGTRLTVL.

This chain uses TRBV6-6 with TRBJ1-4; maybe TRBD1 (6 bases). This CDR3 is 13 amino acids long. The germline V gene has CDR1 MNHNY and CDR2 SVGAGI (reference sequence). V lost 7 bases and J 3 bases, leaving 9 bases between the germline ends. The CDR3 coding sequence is TGTGCCAGCACGAGGGGGGCTAATGAAAAACTGTTTTTT. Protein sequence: CASTRGANEKLFF.

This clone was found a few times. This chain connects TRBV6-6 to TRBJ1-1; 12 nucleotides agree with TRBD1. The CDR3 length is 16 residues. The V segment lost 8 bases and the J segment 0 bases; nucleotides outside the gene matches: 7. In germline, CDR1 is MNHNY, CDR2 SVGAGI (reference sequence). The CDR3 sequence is CASGDRGRELNTEAFF. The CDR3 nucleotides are TGTGCCAGCGGGGACAGGGGGCGAGAACTGAACACTGAAGCTTTCTTT.

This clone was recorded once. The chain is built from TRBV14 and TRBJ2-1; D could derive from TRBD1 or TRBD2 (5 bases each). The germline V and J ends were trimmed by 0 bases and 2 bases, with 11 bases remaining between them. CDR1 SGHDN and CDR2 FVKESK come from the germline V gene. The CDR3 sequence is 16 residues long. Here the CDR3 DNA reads TGTGCCAGCAGCCAAGAAGTGGGACCTGCCTACAATGAGCAGTTCTTC. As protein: CASSQEVGPAYNEQFF.

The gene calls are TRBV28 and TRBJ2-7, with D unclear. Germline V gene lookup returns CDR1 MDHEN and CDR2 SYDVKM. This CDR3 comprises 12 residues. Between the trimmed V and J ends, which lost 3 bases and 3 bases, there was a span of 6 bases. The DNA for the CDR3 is TGTGCCAGCAGTTTCTCCAACTACGAGCAGTACTTC. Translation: CASSFSNYEQYF.

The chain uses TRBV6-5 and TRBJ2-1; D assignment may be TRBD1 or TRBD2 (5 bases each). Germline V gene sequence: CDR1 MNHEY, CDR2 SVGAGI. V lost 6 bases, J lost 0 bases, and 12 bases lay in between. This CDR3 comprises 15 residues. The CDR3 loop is CASSQGPNSYNEQFF. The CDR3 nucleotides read TGTGCCAGCAGCCAGGGACCTAACTCCTACAATGAGCAGTTCTTC.

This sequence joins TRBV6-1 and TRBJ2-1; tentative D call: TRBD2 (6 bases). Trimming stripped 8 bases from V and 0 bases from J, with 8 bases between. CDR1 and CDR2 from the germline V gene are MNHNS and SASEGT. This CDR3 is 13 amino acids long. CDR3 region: CASAGSSYNEQFF. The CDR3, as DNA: TGTGCCAGCGCGGGGAGCTCCTACAATGAGCAGTTCTTC.

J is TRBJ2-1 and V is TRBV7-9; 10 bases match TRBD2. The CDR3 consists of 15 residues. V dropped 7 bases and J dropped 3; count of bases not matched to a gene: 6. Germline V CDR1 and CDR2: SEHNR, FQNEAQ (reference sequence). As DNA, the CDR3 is TGTGCCAGCACCGACGGGACTAGCGTCTACAATGAGCAGTTCTTC. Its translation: CASTDGTSVYNEQFF.

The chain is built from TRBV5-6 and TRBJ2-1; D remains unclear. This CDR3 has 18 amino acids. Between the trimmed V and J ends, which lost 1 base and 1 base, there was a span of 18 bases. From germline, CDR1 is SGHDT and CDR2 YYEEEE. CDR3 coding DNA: TGTGCCAGCAGCTTGAGCCGGCAGGTCCTTCGGTCCTACAATGAGCAGTTCTTC. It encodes CASSLSRQVLRSYNEQFF.

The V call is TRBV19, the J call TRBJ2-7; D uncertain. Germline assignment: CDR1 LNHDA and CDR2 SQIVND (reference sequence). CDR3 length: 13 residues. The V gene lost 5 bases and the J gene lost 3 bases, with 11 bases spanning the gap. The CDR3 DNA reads TGTGCCAGTAGTCCTCCATACAGCTACGAGCAGTACTTC. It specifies CASSPPYSYEQYF.

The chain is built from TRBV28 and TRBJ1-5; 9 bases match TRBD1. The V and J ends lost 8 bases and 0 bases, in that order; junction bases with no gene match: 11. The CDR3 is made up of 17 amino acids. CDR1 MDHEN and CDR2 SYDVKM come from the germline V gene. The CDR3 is CASQKDRGHYSNQPQHF. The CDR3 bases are TGTGCCAGCCAGAAGGACAGGGGACATTATAGCAATCAGCCCCAGCATTTT. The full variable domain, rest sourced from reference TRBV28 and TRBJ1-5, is DVKVTQSSRYLVKRTGEKVFLECVQDMDHENMFWYRQDPGLGLRLIYFSYDVKMKEKGDIPEGYSVSREKKERFSLILESASTNQTSMYLCASQKDRGHYSNQPQHFGDGTRLSIL.

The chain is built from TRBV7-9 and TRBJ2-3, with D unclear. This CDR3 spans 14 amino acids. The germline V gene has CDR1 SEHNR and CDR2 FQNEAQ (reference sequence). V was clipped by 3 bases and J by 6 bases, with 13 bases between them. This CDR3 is CASSFRRSQDTQYF. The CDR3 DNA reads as TGTGCCAGCAGCTTTAGGCGGTCACAGGATACGCAGTATTTT.

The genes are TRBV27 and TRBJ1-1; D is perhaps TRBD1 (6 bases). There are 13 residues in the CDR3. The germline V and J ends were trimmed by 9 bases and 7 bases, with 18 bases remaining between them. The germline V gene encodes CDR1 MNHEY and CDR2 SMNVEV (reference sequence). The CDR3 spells CASRQVGPFEAFF. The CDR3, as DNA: TGTGCCAGTCGACAGGTCGGACCCTTTGAAGCTTTCTTT.

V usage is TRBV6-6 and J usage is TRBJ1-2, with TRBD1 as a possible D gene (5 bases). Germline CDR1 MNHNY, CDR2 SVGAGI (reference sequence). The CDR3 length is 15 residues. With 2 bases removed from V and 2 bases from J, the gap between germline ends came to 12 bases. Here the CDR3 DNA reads TGTGCCAGCAGTTACGTCACCGGGGCCAACTATGGCTACACCTTC. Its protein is CASSYVTGANYGYTF.